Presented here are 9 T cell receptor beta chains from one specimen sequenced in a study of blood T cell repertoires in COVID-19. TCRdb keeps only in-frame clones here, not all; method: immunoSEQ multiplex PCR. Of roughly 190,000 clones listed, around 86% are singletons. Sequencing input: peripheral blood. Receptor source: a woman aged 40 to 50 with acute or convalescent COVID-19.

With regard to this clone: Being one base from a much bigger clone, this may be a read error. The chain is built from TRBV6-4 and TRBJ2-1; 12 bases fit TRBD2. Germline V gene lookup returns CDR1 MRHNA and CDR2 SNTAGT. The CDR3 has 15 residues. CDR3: CASSDSTSGSNGQFF. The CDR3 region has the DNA TGTGCCAGCAGTGACTCGACTAGCGGGAGCAATGGGCAGTTCTTC.

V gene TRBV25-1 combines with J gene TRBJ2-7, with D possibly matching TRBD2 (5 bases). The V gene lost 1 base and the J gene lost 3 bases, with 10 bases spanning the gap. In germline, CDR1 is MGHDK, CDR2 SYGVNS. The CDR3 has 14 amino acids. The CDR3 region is CASSELGRVYEQYF. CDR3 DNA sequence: TGTGCCAGCAGTGAATTAGGGCGGGTCTACGAGCAGTACTTC.

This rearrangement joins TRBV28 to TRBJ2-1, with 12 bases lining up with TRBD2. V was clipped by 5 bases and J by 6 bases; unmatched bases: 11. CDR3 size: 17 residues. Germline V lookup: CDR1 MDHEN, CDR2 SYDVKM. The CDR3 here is CASSPPRLAGVSNEQFF. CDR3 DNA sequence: TGTGCCAGCAGTCCTCCCCGACTAGCGGGAGTTTCCAATGAGCAGTTCTTC.

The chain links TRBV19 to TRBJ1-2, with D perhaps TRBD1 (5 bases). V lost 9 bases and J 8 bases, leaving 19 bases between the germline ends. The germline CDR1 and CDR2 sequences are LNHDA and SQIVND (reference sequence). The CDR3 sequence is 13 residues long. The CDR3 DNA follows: TGTGCCAGCGAATATTTAACAGGTGACGGCTACACCTTC. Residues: CASEYLTGDGYTF.

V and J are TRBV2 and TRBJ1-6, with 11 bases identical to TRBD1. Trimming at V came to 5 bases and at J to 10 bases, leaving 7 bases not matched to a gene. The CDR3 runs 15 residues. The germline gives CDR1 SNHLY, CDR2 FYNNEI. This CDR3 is CASSPWTGGTSPLHF. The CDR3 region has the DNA TGTGCCAGCAGTCCCTGGACAGGGGGCACGTCACCCCTCCACTTT. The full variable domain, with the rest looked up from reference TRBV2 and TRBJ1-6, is EPEVTQTPSHQVTQMGQEVILRCVPISNHLYFYWYRQILGQKVEFLVSFYNNEISEKSEIFDDQFSVERPDGSNFTLKIRSTKLEDSAMYFCASSPWTGGTSPLHFGNGTRLTVT.

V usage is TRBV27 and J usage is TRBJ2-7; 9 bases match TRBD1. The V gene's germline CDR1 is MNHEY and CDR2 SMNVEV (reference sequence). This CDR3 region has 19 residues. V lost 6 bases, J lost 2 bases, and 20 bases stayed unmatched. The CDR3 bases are TGTGCCAGCAGCCCCATACCGGGACAGGGCTTTCGCGGGACCTACGAGCAGTACTTC. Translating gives CASSPIPGQGFRGTYEQYF.

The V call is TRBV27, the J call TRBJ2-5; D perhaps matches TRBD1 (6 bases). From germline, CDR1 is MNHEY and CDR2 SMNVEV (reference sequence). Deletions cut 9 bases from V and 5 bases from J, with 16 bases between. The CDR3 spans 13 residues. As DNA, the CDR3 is TGTGCCAGTCAGGGCAGGGGCACCGAGACCCAGTACTTC. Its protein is CASQGRGTETQYF.

The CDR3 region is CASSPGGPSGLADTQYF. Here the CDR3 DNA reads TGTGCCAGCTCACCGGGAGGTCCTTCGGGCCTGGCGGATACGCAGTATTTT. The genes are TRBV18 and TRBJ2-3, with D maybe TRBD2 (6 bases). This CDR3 spans 17 amino acids. Trimming took 3 bases from V and 6 from J, leaving 22 bases between them. Germline V gives CDR1 KGHSH, CDR2 LQKENI. Full variable domain (missing parts from reference TRBV18 and TRBJ2-3): NAGVMQNPRHLVRRRGQEARLRCSPMKGHSHVYWYRQLPEEGLKFMVYLQKENIIDESGMPKERFSAEFPKEGPSILRIQQVVRGDSAAYFCASSPGGPSGLADTQYFGPGTRLTVL.

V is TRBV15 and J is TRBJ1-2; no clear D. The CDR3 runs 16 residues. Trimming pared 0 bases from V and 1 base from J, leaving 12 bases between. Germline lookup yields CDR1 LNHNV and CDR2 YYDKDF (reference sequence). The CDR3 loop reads CATSREPGVFNYGYTF. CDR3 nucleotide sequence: TGTGCCACCAGCAGAGAACCAGGCGTGTTTAACTATGGCTACACCTTC.